This T cell receptor beta chain was sequenced in a study of metastatic and nonmetastatic thyroid tumors. About the research overall: Patients with malignant and benign thyroid disease provided blood and tumor or nodule tissue, whose repertoires were compared. Study-level results: Malignant thyroid tumors reportedly exceeded benign nodules significantly in TCR beta diversity, with the difference appearing in blood and tumor.

Thyroid surgery took place with no prior treatment in any patient. This clone was detected ten times or more. Its antigen is undetermined. The CDR3 spans 12 residues. V lost 3 bases and J 1 base, leaving 2 bases between the germline ends. CDR1 SGDLS and CDR2 YYNGEE come from the germline V gene. Original processing notes: The distant-metastasis classifier for papillary thyroid cancer was built from CDR3 differences across clinicopathological groups. TCRdb used MiXCR to call clones anew from the PCR reads. TCRdb assigned the V and J calls; the authors' analysis was not used. The sample holds approximately 70,000 clones, more than 15% seen once.

This chain connects TRBV9 to TRBJ1-5; D gene uncertain. The specimen sequenced was blood. The source is a female donor with papillary thyroid cancer or a benign thyroid nodule (not recorded which). Some clones in this sample may be carry-over from other donors' samples. CDR3 protein: CASSGSNQPQHF. The CDR3 nucleotides read TGTGCCAGCAGCGGGAGCAATCAGCCCCAGCATTTT.